This T cell receptor (beta chain) was profiled in a study of blood T cell repertoires in COVID-19. The table came from immunoSEQ multiplex PCR; TCRdb's copy has only in-frame clones and leaves some out. The table shows approximately 300,000 clones, with over 85% occurring only once. Sequencing was done on a sample of PBMCs or T cells enriched from blood (not recorded which). The sequence derives from a man in his 60s who had recovered from COVID-19.

The CDR3: CAWNSGGVYYGYTF. For the CDR3, the DNA is TGTGCCTGGAACAGCGGGGGCGTGTACTATGGCTACACCTTC. This chain joins TRBV30 and TRBJ1-2, with D perhaps TRBD1 (6 bases). The V gene lost 4 bases and the J gene lost 3 bases, with 15 bases spanning the gap. The CDR3 covers 14 residues. The V gene's germline CDR1 is GTSNPN and CDR2 SVGIG (reference sequence).